One sample yielded the 2 T cell receptor beta chains listed below, sequenced in a study of siplizumab effects on memory and regulatory T cells. Libraries were prepared by immunoSEQ multiplex PCR; TCRdb keeps only in-frame clonotypes and omits some of them. The data show 100,000 or so clones, roughly 91% seen once. Sample: non-Treg CD4+ T cells sorted from blood. These receptors were taken from a human donor in good health.

The rearrangement joins TRBV28 to TRBJ1-5, with 9 bases that match TRBD1. This CDR3 is 16 amino acids long. V was clipped by 4 bases and J by 7 bases; unmatched bases: 11. Germline V gives CDR1 MDHEN, CDR2 SYDVKM. The chain's CDR3 is CASSSIQGASRQPQHF. The CDR3 nucleotides are TGTGCCAGCAGTTCAATACAGGGGGCGAGCCGGCAGCCCCAGCATTTT. Full variable domain (remainder filled in from reference TRBV28 and TRBJ1-5): DVKVTQSSRYLVKRTGEKVFLECVQDMDHENMFWYRQDPGLGLRLIYFSYDVKMKEKGDIPEGYSVSREKKERFSLILESASTNQTSMYLCASSSIQGASRQPQHFGDGTRLSIL.

J is TRBJ1-1 and V is TRBV6-4; D is ambiguous. CDR3 length: 13 amino acids. The germline V gene encodes CDR1 MRHNA and CDR2 SNTAGT. Trimming took off 2 bases at V and 0 bases at J, with 4 bases between the two ends. This CDR3 is CASSDLMNTEAFF. Written as DNA, the CDR3 is TGTGCCAGCAGTGACCTAATGAACACTGAAGCTTTCTTT.